The sequence of this T cell receptor beta chain was determined in a study of OX40 agonist ivuxolimab in advanced cancers. Study background: The eligibility criteria allowed prior anti-PD-1, anti-PD-L1 or anti-CTLA-4 therapy, and approximately 40% had some.

This CDR3 region has 16 residues. The trim removed 0 bases at V and 4 bases at J, leaving 8 bases unmatched. Germline lookup yields CDR1 KGHSH and CDR2 LQKENI. Autoimmune disease history or systemic immunosuppression excluded patients. Assay: immunoSEQ multiplex PCR; the TCRdb copy retains only in-frame clones and omits some. The repertoire holds some 68,000 clones, with around 86% as singletons. The gene calls are TRBV18 and TRBJ1-2; 7 nucleotides align to TRBD1. The sequencing used CD4+ or CD8+ T cells sorted from blood, collected in a trial of the OX40 agonist ivuxolimab. This TCR derives from an adult with an advanced solid tumor such as melanoma, head and neck, liver or kidney cancer. CDR3 coding DNA: TGTGCCAGCTCACCACCGTCTACAGGGGCCACCTATGGCTACACCTTC. Amino acids: CASSPPSTGATYGYTF.